One and the same sample provided the 28 T cell receptor beta chains below, sequenced in a study of blood T cells in healthy people across ages. A second PCR, run for about 7 to 11 cycles, used a sample-barcoded 5' primer plus a J-beta primer mix. Each CDR3 protein gets one entry after TCRdb re-called the 5' RACE reads with MiXCR. The sample consists of 1.5 million to 2 million distinct CDR3 sequences, about 50% of them appearing once. Sequencing was done on a sample of blood. The receptors were gathered from a woman aged 40-49 years in good health.

The chain is built from TRBV6-1 and TRBJ2-7, with TRBD2 identical over 15 bases. Germline-derived CDR1 and CDR2 are MNHNS and SASEGT. The V gene end was trimmed by 6 bases and the J gene end by 5 bases; junction bases not matched to a gene: 5. The CDR3 runs to 15 residues. The CDR3 bases are TGTGCCAGCAGGGGACTAGCGGGGGGATCCGACGAGCAGTACTTC. This sequence encodes CASRGLAGGSDEQYF.

V gene TRBV7-2 combines with J gene TRBJ2-7; 10 bases map to TRBD2. The trim removed 4 bases at V and 3 bases at J, leaving 6 bases unmatched. This CDR3 is 15 amino acids long. Germline CDR1 and CDR2: SGHTA and FQGNSA. CDR3 residues: CASSYLAGGVYEQYF. In DNA form, the CDR3 reads TGTGCCAGCAGCTACTTAGCGGGGGGAGTCTACGAGCAGTACTTC.

This clonotype occurred many times. This chain connects TRBV20-1 to TRBJ2-5, with 12 bases that match TRBD2. CDR1 DFQATT and CDR2 SNEGSKA come from the germline V gene (reference sequence). The CDR3 sequence is 14 residues long. V shed 2 bases, J shed 5 bases, and the junction held 3 bases outside the gene matches. The CDR3 spells CSARTSGGRETQYF. Written as DNA, the CDR3 is TGCAGTGCTAGAACTAGCGGGGGGCGGGAGACCCAGTACTTC.

The chain joins TRBV12-3 or TRBV12-4 to TRBJ1-2, with D perhaps TRBD1 (6 bases). The V gene lost 5 bases and the J gene lost 4 bases, with 11 bases spanning the gap. The CDR3 length is 13 residues. The CDR3 DNA is TGTGCCAGCAGTGGACAGCGCTCCTATGGCTACACCTTC. It specifies CASSGQRSYGYTF.

The CDR3 bases are TGTGCCAGCAGCCGTGTGCCGGACTCCCCGGAGCAGTACTTC. Residues: CASSRVPDSPEQYF. This chain joins TRBV5-6 and TRBJ2-7; D might be TRBD2 (5 bases). With 4 bases removed from V and 7 bases from J, the gap between germline ends came to 18 bases. The CDR3 contains 14 residues. Germline values: CDR1 SGHDT, CDR2 YYEEEE.

The chain uses TRBV7-2 and TRBJ2-5, with D perhaps assigned TRBD1 or TRBD2 (5 bases each). CDR1 is SGHTA, CDR2 FQGNSA, per germline. V was shortened by 2 bases and J by 5 bases, with 12 bases between the two germline ends. The CDR3 runs 14 residues. The CDR3 DNA is TGTGCCAGCAGCTTACGGGGCGCGAGGGAGACCCAGTACTTC. It is translated as CASSLRGARETQYF. The variable domain in full, completed from reference TRBV7-2 and TRBJ2-5, reads GAGVSQSPSNKVTEKGKDVELRCDPISGHTALYWYRQSLGQGLEFLIYFQGNSAPDKSGLPSDRFSAERTGGSVSTLTIQRTQQEDSAVYLCASSLRGARETQYFGPGTRLLVL.

The V and J genes are TRBV6-6 and TRBJ2-5; the match to TRBD2 covers 11 bases. This CDR3 contains 14 residues. Trimming at V came to 7 bases and at J to 0 bases, leaving 1 base not matched to a gene. CDR1 is MNHNY and CDR2 is SVGAGI in the germline V gene (reference sequence). CDR3 DNA: TGTGCCAGCACGACTAGCGGGGACCAAGAGACCCAGTACTTC. Its translation is CASTTSGDQETQYF.

The sample holds one count of this clonotype. CDR3 in amino acids: CASSQRTGNNEQFF. CDR3 nucleotides: TGTGCCAGCAGCCAACGGACAGGAAACAATGAGCAGTTCTTC. The chain has TRBV4-2 and TRBJ2-1, with 7 bases lining up with TRBD1. The CDR3 contains 14 residues. Trimming took 2 bases from V and 5 from J; bases not matched to a gene: 3. Germline CDR1 LGHNA, CDR2 YNFKEQ.

V and J are TRBV20-1 and TRBJ2-3; TRBD2 aligns across 7 bases. Per the germline V gene, CDR1 is DFQATT and CDR2 is SNEGSKA (reference sequence). V was pared by 1 base and J by 1 base, with 8 bases of the junction left unmatched. The length of the CDR3 is 16 residues. Here the CDR3 DNA reads TGCAGTGCTAGAGGAGCGGGGATCGCTGGCACAGATACGCAGTATTTT. It codes for CSARGAGIAGTDTQYF.

Here the CDR3 reads CASSTFFVLTDTQYF. Here the CDR3 DNA reads TGTGCCAGCAGTACCTTCTTCGTCCTCACAGATACGCAGTATTTT. This chain connects TRBV6-2 or TRBV6-3 to TRBJ2-3; D not certain. The CDR3 runs to 15 residues. CDR1 and CDR2 (germline): MNHEY, SVGEGT. The V end lost 5 bases, the J end lost 2 bases, and 14 bases lay between the germline ends.

The chain links TRBV20-1 to TRBJ1-2; D not certain. The CDR3 is made up of 13 amino acids. V was clipped by 5 bases and J by 0 bases, with 10 bases between them. Per the germline V gene, CDR1 is DFQATT and CDR2 is SNEGSKA (reference sequence). This CDR3 reads CSAGSQSNYGYTF. The CDR3 DNA is TGCAGTGCTGGATCACAATCTAACTATGGCTACACCTTC.

The rearrangement uses TRBV7-2 and TRBJ1-6; the D gene is possibly TRBD1 (6 bases). Germline lookup yields CDR1 SGHTA and CDR2 FQGNSA. The CDR3 contains 17 residues. V was clipped by 1 base and J by 8 bases, with 18 bases between them. The CDR3 DNA is TGTGCCAGCAGCTTAGTGGGATCACAGGGAAGCGATTCACCCCTCCACTTT. It codes for CASSLVGSQGSDSPLHF.

This clonotype occurred a few times. The J gene is TRBJ1-2, the V gene TRBV6-6; D remains unclear. With 6 bases removed from V and 4 bases from J, the gap between germline ends came to 18 bases. Germline V gene data show CDR1 as MNHNY and CDR2 as SVGAGI (reference sequence). The CDR3 has 15 residues. In DNA, the CDR3 is TGTGCCAGCAGCCTCCCGCGCGGCGAAATCTATGGCTACACCTTC. Amino acid sequence: CASSLPRGEIYGYTF.

Only a few counts were recorded for this clonotype. The rearrangement links TRBV6-5 to TRBJ2-1; tentative D call: TRBD2 (5 bases). Per germline, CDR1 MNHEY and CDR2 SVGAGI. CDR3 length: 15 residues. With 4 bases removed from V and 0 bases from J, the gap between germline ends came to 10 bases. CDR3 DNA: TGTGCCAGCAGTTTTGAGGGAAGCTCCTACAATGAGCAGTTCTTC. Translating it yields CASSFEGSSYNEQFF.

The rearrangement joins TRBV3-1 to TRBJ2-7; the D gene is possibly TRBD2 (5 bases). This CDR3 region has 15 residues. V shed 1 base and J shed 7 bases, with 17 bases lying between them. Germline V gene lookup returns CDR1 LGHDT and CDR2 YNNKEL (reference sequence). The CDR3 protein is CASSQAGRTLVEQYF. CDR3 bases: TGTGCCAGCAGCCAAGCGGGAAGGACTCTCGTAGAGCAGTACTTC.

CDR3 DNA sequence: TGCAGTGCTAGCCCCCTATCTCCTAGCGGGGGGGCCGGCGTGCAGTTCTTC. Amino acids: CSASPLSPSGGAGVQFF. The chain employs TRBV20-1 and TRBJ2-1, with 12 bases that match TRBD2. The CDR3 has 17 amino acids. Germline assignment: CDR1 DFQATT and CDR2 SNEGSKA (reference sequence). V lost 3 bases, J lost 12 bases, and 18 bases stayed unmatched.

V usage is TRBV28 and J usage is TRBJ2-5; 7 positions match TRBD1. The end of the DNA aligns better with TRBJ2-7, so the J call may be wrong. There are 15 residues in the CDR3. Germline assignment: CDR1 MDHEN and CDR2 SYDVKM. The CDR3 sequence: CASSTGEGPTYEQYF. The CDR3 DNA is TGTGCCAGTAGTACAGGGGAAGGTCCTACCTACGAGCAGTACTTC.

The chain employs TRBV10-3 and TRBJ2-3, with 10 bases lining up with TRBD1. The CDR3 runs to 14 residues. CDR1 is ENHRY and CDR2 is SYGVKD in the germline V gene. V dropped 9 bases and J dropped 3; count of bases not matched to a gene: 6. The CDR3 nucleotides read TGTGCCATACGATCGGGACAGGGGACAGATACGCAGTATTTT. Residues: CAIRSGQGTDTQYF.

CDR3 sequence reads: CASSQVEFKPQHF. Here the CDR3 DNA reads TGTGCCAGCAGCCAGGTCGAGTTTAAGCCCCAGCATTTT. The chain recombines TRBV4-2 with TRBJ1-5; D is unresolved. Germline V CDR1 and CDR2: LGHNA, YNFKEQ. The CDR3 covers 13 residues. The V end was cut by 3 bases, the J end by 8 bases, with 11 bases between.

This rearrangement joins TRBV13 to TRBJ1-2; no clear D gene. The V and J ends lost 8 bases and 3 bases respectively, with 16 bases between them. The CDR3 has 14 amino acids. Germline V gene sequence: CDR1 PRHDT, CDR2 FYEKMQ (reference sequence). For the CDR3, the DNA is TGTGCCAGCGGAAAAGCGGTGACCGACTATGGCTACACCTTC. Its translation: CASGKAVTDYGYTF. The full variable domain, rest sourced from reference TRBV13 and TRBJ1-2, is AAGVIQSPRHLIKEKRETATLKCYPIPRHDTVYWYQQGPGQDPQFLISFYEKMQSDKGSIPDRFSAQQFSDYHSELNMSSLELGDSALYFCASGKAVTDYGYTFGSGTRLTVV.

The chain carries TRBV5-4 and TRBJ1-2; a weak D match, TRBD1 (5 bases). The length of the CDR3 is 16 residues. Trimming removed 3 bases at V and 0 bases at J, with 15 bases between. CDR1 is SGHNT, CDR2 YYREEE, per germline (reference sequence). In DNA, the CDR3 is TGTGCCAGCAGCTCGTGGGAAGACAGTACTAACTATGGCTACACCTTC. Its translation is CASSSWEDSTNYGYTF.

The chain combines TRBV5-6 with TRBJ1-2; 11 bases align to TRBD1. The CDR3 runs 14 residues. The V gene's germline CDR1 is SGHDT and CDR2 YYEEEE. Unmatched junction bases numbered 4, after V lost 3 bases and J lost 6 bases. This chain's CDR3 is CASSWGQGGHGYTF. The CDR3 nucleotides are TGTGCCAGCAGCTGGGGACAGGGGGGGCATGGCTACACCTTC.

The V and J genes are TRBV6-1 and TRBJ1-4; D gene unclear. The CDR3 runs 15 residues. The germline V gene has CDR1 MNHNS and CDR2 SASEGT. With 7 bases removed from V and 3 bases from J, the gap between germline ends came to 15 bases. DNA of the CDR3: TGTGCCAGCATCCCGGTCCCGAGGGCTAATGAAAAACTGTTTTTT. Translation gives CASIPVPRANEKLFF.

The chain couples TRBV18 to TRBJ1-2; D might be TRBD1 (6 bases). Germline V gene sequence: CDR1 KGHSH, CDR2 LQKENI. The CDR3 contains 16 residues. Between the trimmed V and J ends, which lost 0 bases and 4 bases, there was a span of 15 bases. CDR3 protein: CASSPPKRGEPYGYTF. CDR3 DNA: TGTGCCAGCTCACCACCGAAGAGGGGGGAGCCCTATGGCTACACCTTC.

V gene TRBV7-2 combines with J gene TRBJ2-6; 10 bases are a match to TRBD1. The CDR3 is made up of 19 amino acids. CDR1 and CDR2 (germline): SGHTA, FQGNSA. V shed 6 bases, J shed 0 bases, and the junction held 11 bases outside the gene matches. The CDR3 bases are TGTGCCAGCAGTTCTTACCCGGGACAGGGGAGCTCTGGGGCCAACGTCCTGACTTTC. Translating gives CASSSYPGQGSSGANVLTF.

This clonotype was picked up a small number of times. The chain employs TRBV20-1 and TRBJ2-5; D gene uncertain. The length of the CDR3 is 11 residues. Germline V CDR1 and CDR2: DFQATT, SNEGSKA (reference sequence). V gave up 4 bases and J gave up 4 bases, with 7 bases separating them. The CDR3 here is CSAISPETQYF. In DNA, the CDR3 is TGCAGTGCTATTAGCCCAGAGACCCAGTACTTC.

The V call is TRBV25-1, the J call TRBJ1-2; the match to TRBD1 covers 9 bases. The CDR3 runs 15 residues. The junction had 9 bases not matched to a gene; V was cut back by 5 bases and J by 5 bases. Germline loops: CDR1 MGHDK, CDR2 SYGVNS. CDR3 residues: CASSSAGDRAYGYTF. The CDR3, as DNA: TGTGCCAGCAGTTCGGCGGGGGACAGGGCGTATGGCTACACCTTC.

As DNA, the CDR3 is TGTGCCAGCAGCCAAGCTGTAGGGGGCGCGAAAGAGACCCAGTACTTC. Residues: CASSQAVGGAKETQYF. V gene TRBV4-2 combines with J gene TRBJ2-4, with 7 bases aligning to TRBD1. Judging by the DNA end, TRBJ2-5 fits better; the J call may be wrong. The CDR3 covers 16 residues. Germline V CDR1 and CDR2: LGHNA, YNFKEQ.